This T cell receptor (beta chain) was identified during a study of neurological immune-mediated disorders. Using its own MiXCR run on the 5' RACE reads, TCRdb lists one record per CDR3 protein. This sample carries 16,000 or so distinct CDR3 sequences, 9% of them seen once, and the ten largest clones take around 40%. This clonotype was detected ten times or more. Germline CDR1 and CDR2: MNHEY and SVGEGT. The CDR3 loop spans 13 amino acids. The J segment lost 8 bases and the V segment lost 8 bases, leaving 9 bases of the junction unmatched. The specimen sequenced was CD8+ T cells from blood. V gene TRBV6-2 or TRBV6-3 combines with J gene TRBJ2-1; 7 bases map to TRBD2. This clonotype was obtained from a man aged 50 to 59 in good health. The CDR3 loop reads CASVGEGLYEQFF. The CDR3 DNA reads as TGTGCCAGCGTCGGGGAGGGCCTCTATGAGCAGTTCTTC.